Detailed here is one T cell receptor (beta chain). Germline CDR1 reads SGHTA; CDR2 reads FQGNSA. V lost 5 bases and J 5 bases, leaving 12 bases between the germline ends. The CDR3 sequence is 13 residues long. The entry originates in a study of T cell responses to AZD1222 COVID-19 vaccine. Libraries were prepared by immunoSEQ multiplex PCR; TCRdb keeps only in-frame clonotypes and omits some of them. The sample gives fewer than 120,000 clones, approximately 90% of which show up once; over 1.5% is in the top ten. The sequencing here drew on peripheral blood, taken on day 0 of AZD1222 vaccination. V and J are TRBV7-2 and TRBJ1-2, with D possibly TRBD1 on 5 matching bases. The TCR was taken from an adult in good health. CDR3 bases: TGTGCCAGCAGCGGCGGGACCACATATGGCTACACCTTC. Protein product: CASSGGTTYGYTF. The whole variable domain, filled in from reference TRBV7-2 and TRBJ1-2, reads GAGVSQSPSNKVTEKGKDVELRCDPISGHTALYWYRQSLGQGLEFLIYFQGNSAPDKSGLPSDRFSAERTGGSVSTLTIQRTQQEDSAVYLCASSGGTTYGYTFGSGTRLTVV.